Shown below are 26 T cell receptor beta chains from a single sample sequenced in a study of blood T cell repertoires in COVID-19. TCRdb's table, derived via immunoSEQ multiplex PCR, lists solely in-frame clones and lacks some. The table records 95,000 to 150,000 clones, about 80% of them present only once. The sample consisted of peripheral blood. The receptors derive from a man in his sixties with active or convalescent COVID-19.

This clone has a handful of counts. The chain employs TRBV7-2 and TRBJ2-7, with 8 positions matching TRBD1. The CDR3 is 15 amino acids. V was pared by 4 bases and J by 0 bases, with 5 bases of the junction left unmatched. The germline gives CDR1 SGHTA, CDR2 FQGNSA. CDR3 in amino acids: CASSSTGGRSYEQYF. CDR3 DNA sequence: TGTGCCAGCAGCTCCACAGGGGGACGCTCCTACGAGCAGTACTTC.

This chain connects TRBV7-2 to TRBJ2-4; D is ambiguous. V was trimmed by 1 base and J by 9 bases, leaving 10 bases between them. The CDR3 contains 13 residues. The germline gives CDR1 SGHTA, CDR2 FQGNSA. The CDR3 is CASSLDQEGIQYF. CDR3 coding DNA: TGTGCCAGCAGCTTAGATCAGGAAGGCATTCAGTACTTC.

The chain links TRBV28 to TRBJ1-5; the D gene is possibly TRBD1 (6 bases). Trimming took off 5 bases at V and 2 bases at J, with 16 bases between the two ends. Looked up from germline, CDR1 is MDHEN and CDR2 is SYDVKM. The CDR3 length is 16 residues. CDR3 bases: TGTGCCAGCAGTGCCTTAACAGGGTATGGCAATCAGCCCCAGCATTTT. Residues: CASSALTGYGNQPQHF.

This clone was counted only a few times. The chain carries TRBV4-3 and TRBJ1-4, with TRBD1 as a possible D gene (5 bases). The CDR3 is 16 residues long. Germline V gives CDR1 LGHNA, CDR2 YSLEER. Between the trimmed V and J ends, which lost 3 bases and 0 bases, there was a span of 11 bases. The CDR3 region is CASSHDTGATNEKLFF. CDR3 bases: TGCGCCAGCAGCCATGATACAGGCGCAACTAATGAAAAACTGTTTTTT.

CDR3 sequence (DNA): TGTGCCAGCAGCTTGGGACTAGCGGGACTTAATGAGCAGTTCTTC. Protein: CASSLGLAGLNEQFF. This sequence joins TRBV5-5 and TRBJ2-1; 11 nucleotides align to TRBD2. There are 15 residues in the CDR3. V was pared by 0 bases and J by 7 bases, with 3 bases of the junction left unmatched. Per germline, CDR1 SGHKS and CDR2 YYEKEE (reference sequence).

The chain employs TRBV9 and TRBJ1-6; D remains ambiguous. Germline V gives CDR1 SGDLS, CDR2 YYNGEE. The CDR3 runs to 14 residues. With 7 bases removed from V and 7 bases from J, the gap between germline ends came to 15 bases. The DNA for the CDR3 is TGTGCCAGCGGAGAAAGTCTCGGGAATTCACCCCTCCACTTT. The encoded protein is CASGESLGNSPLHF.

The rearrangement joins TRBV12-3 or TRBV12-4 to TRBJ2-7; tentative D call: TRBD2 (5 bases). V gave up 3 bases and J gave up 9 bases, with 12 bases separating them. The CDR3 is 12 residues long. CDR3 sequence: CASSFGDGMQYF. As DNA, the CDR3 is TGTGCCAGCAGTTTCGGGGATGGTATGCAGTACTTC.

The V call is TRBV6-2 or TRBV6-3, the J call TRBJ2-7; 7 nucleotides agree with TRBD1. V dropped 0 bases and J dropped 2; count of bases not matched to a gene: 7. The germline gives CDR1 MNHEY, CDR2 SVGEGT. The CDR3 consists of 16 residues. The CDR3 protein is CASSYSLGQTTYEQYF. CDR3 DNA sequence: TGTGCCAGCAGTTACTCTTTGGGACAGACGACCTACGAGCAGTACTTC.

The DNA of the CDR3 is TGCGCCAGCCAGAGCGGGAGTAAAGCAGATACGCAGTATTTT. This sequence encodes CASQSGSKADTQYF. The chain recombines TRBV5-1 with TRBJ2-3; 8 bases fit TRBD2. The CDR3 sequence is 14 residues long. The V and J ends lost 7 bases and 4 bases, in that order; junction bases with no gene match: 8. Looked up from germline, CDR1 is SGHRS and CDR2 is YFSETQ. Supplemented by reference TRBV5-1 and TRBJ2-3, the full variable domain reads KAGVTQTPRYLIKTRGQQVTLSCSPISGHRSVSWYQQTPGQGLQFLFEYFSETQRNKGNFPGRFSGRQFSNSRSEMNVSTLELGDSALYLCASQSGSKADTQYFGPGTRLTVL.

The CDR3 spells CASSPRSGGVSYEQYF. The CDR3 nucleotides are TGTGCCAGCAGCCCGCGCTCTGGCGGGGTTTCCTACGAGCAGTACTTC. This chain links TRBV7-4 with TRBJ2-7; D is possibly TRBD2 (6 bases). The V gene lost 5 bases and the J gene lost 1 base, with 18 bases spanning the gap. The germline gives CDR1 SGHVT, CDR2 SQSDAQ. The CDR3 contains 16 residues. Combining the CDR3 with reference TRBV7-4 and TRBJ2-7 gives the whole variable domain GAGVSQSPRYKVAKRGRDVALRCDSISGHVTLYWYRQTLGQGSEVLTYSQSDAQRDKSGRPSGRFSAERPERSVSTLKIQRTEQGDSAVYLCASSPRSGGVSYEQYFGPGTRLTVT.

The chain carries TRBV7-9 and TRBJ1-1; TRBD1 is a possible D gene (5 bases). Per germline, CDR1 SEHNR and CDR2 FQNEAQ (reference sequence). V lost 5 bases and J lost 4, with 11 bases in between. The length of the CDR3 is 13 residues. The CDR3 spells CASSPEGSTEAFF. In DNA form, the CDR3 reads TGTGCCAGCAGCCCGGAGGGGAGCACTGAAGCTTTCTTT.

This clone was counted once. Since a much larger clone is just one base distant, this may be a read error. The J gene is TRBJ1-1, the V gene TRBV13; D is ambiguous. Germline V gene lookup returns CDR1 PRHDT and CDR2 FYEKMQ (reference sequence). The V and J ends lost 5 bases and 1 base respectively, with 8 bases between them. The CDR3 is 13 amino acids. DNA for the CDR3: TGTGCCAGCAGCCCTGACACGAACACTGAAGCTTTCTTT. This translates into CASSPDTNTEAFF.

The V and J genes are TRBV11-2 and TRBJ2-3, with 8 bases that match TRBD2. The germline V gene encodes CDR1 SGHAT and CDR2 FQNNGV. CDR3 size: 19 residues. V dropped 6 bases and J dropped 2; count of bases not matched to a gene: 19. CDR3 DNA: TGTGCCAGCAGTGTGGGCCCGTTACGCGGGACTAGAGCCACAGATACGCAGTATTTT. This encodes CASSVGPLRGTRATDTQYF.

A single count supports this clone. V and J are TRBV24-1 and TRBJ2-1; D is unresolved. Trimming took off 3 bases at V and 13 bases at J, with 12 bases between the two ends. Germline assignment: CDR1 KGHDR and CDR2 SFDVKD. CDR3 length: 12 amino acids. The CDR3 is CATSDTSPSQFF. The CDR3 DNA is TGTGCCACCAGTGATACTTCTCCCTCCCAGTTCTTC.

This clone appeared once. This chain joins TRBV6-2 or TRBV6-3 and TRBJ1-2, with D maybe TRBD1 (5 bases). Germline assignment: CDR1 MNHEY and CDR2 SVGEGT. V shed 3 bases and J shed 3 bases, with 23 bases lying between them. This CDR3 is 18 amino acids long. CDR3 amino acids: CASSYAGTLRGFDYGYTF. CDR3 coding DNA: TGTGCCAGCAGTTATGCGGGTACGTTACGGGGGTTCGACTATGGCTACACCTTC.

The chain recombines TRBV4-3 with TRBJ2-3; 10 positions agree with TRBD2. The CDR3 is made up of 15 amino acids. V shed 2 bases, J shed 1 base, and the junction held 0 bases outside the gene matches. Germline V CDR1 and CDR2: LGHNA, YSLEER. The CDR3 here is CASSQLAGGTDTQYF. Written as DNA, the CDR3 is TGCGCCAGCAGCCAACTAGCGGGAGGCACAGATACGCAGTATTTT.

This clone was counted between two and nine times. An end of the junction differs from the germline gene, which may be a read error. V usage is TRBV28 and J usage is TRBJ1-6; 8 bases are a match to TRBD1. Germline V gene lookup returns CDR1 MDHEN and CDR2 SYDVKM. The CDR3 contains 13 residues. In DNA form, the CDR3 reads TGTGCCTGCAGGGACAGGTGGAATTCACCCCTCCACTTT. Translating gives CACRDRWNSPLHF.

This clone was counted a single time. The genes are TRBV30 and TRBJ1-5; tentative D call: TRBD1 (6 bases). The V gene's germline CDR1 is GTSNPN and CDR2 SVGIG (reference sequence). This CDR3 has 14 amino acids. V was cut by 2 bases and J by 6 bases, with 14 bases left in between. The CDR3 here is CAWSFNRVIQPQHF. Here the CDR3 DNA reads TGTGCCTGGAGTTTCAACAGGGTAATTCAGCCCCAGCATTTT.

V and J are TRBV6-6 and TRBJ2-4; TRBD2 matches at 9 bases. With 6 bases clipped from V and 7 bases from J, the junction kept 4 bases outside the gene matches. CDR1 is MNHNY, CDR2 SVGAGI, per germline (reference sequence). The CDR3 spans 13 residues. The CDR3 protein is CASRAGGSNIQYF. The CDR3 nucleotides read TGTGCCAGCAGAGCGGGGGGATCGAACATTCAGTACTTC.

The chain carries TRBV28 and TRBJ2-7; possibly TRBD2 for D (5 bases). The V gene's germline CDR1 is MDHEN and CDR2 SYDVKM. This CDR3 has 15 amino acids. V was shortened by 3 bases and J by 5 bases, with 17 bases between the two germline ends. Here the CDR3 DNA reads TGTGCCAGCAGTTTCCCCCCAGAGGGATCTAACGAGCAGTACTTC. It codes for CASSFPPEGSNEQYF.

The chain joins TRBV6-2 or TRBV6-3 to TRBJ2-1; TRBD2 might be the D (7 bases). The germline gives CDR1 MNHEY, CDR2 SVGEGT. V shed 5 bases and J shed 7 bases, with 15 bases lying between them. The CDR3 contains 14 residues. This CDR3 is CASSRGGAENEQFF. CDR3 coding DNA: TGTGCCAGCAGTCGAGGGGGGGCGGAAAATGAGCAGTTCTTC.

The rearrangement links TRBV19 to TRBJ1-5; D ambiguous. This CDR3 has 15 amino acids. The ends were cut back, 2 bases at V and 0 bases at J, with 8 bases in the middle. Germline V CDR1 and CDR2: LNHDA, SQIVND (reference sequence). CDR3 DNA sequence: TGTGCCAGTAGTATACAGGCCTCTAGCAATCAGCCCCAGCATTTT. It encodes CASSIQASSNQPQHF.

This chain links TRBV7-2 with TRBJ2-1, with D tentatively TRBD2 (6 bases). Germline V gives CDR1 SGHTA, CDR2 FQGNSA. This CDR3 region has 11 residues. V lost 5 bases and J 9 bases, leaving 8 bases between the germline ends. The CDR3 DNA reads as TGTGCCAGCAGCCGGGGGACTGAGCAGTTCTTC. Amino acids: CASSRGTEQFF.

The rearrangement uses TRBV29-1 and TRBJ1-2; no firm D call. The CDR3 consists of 13 residues. Trimming shortened V by 4 bases and J by 4 bases, and 13 bases separated the two germline ends. Germline V gene data show CDR1 as SQVTM and CDR2 as ANQGSEA. The CDR3 sequence: CSVAIGIGYGYTF. CDR3 in DNA: TGCAGCGTTGCCATCGGGATCGGCTATGGCTACACCTTC.

This chain uses TRBV28 with TRBJ1-2; D might be TRBD1 (6 bases). CDR1 is MDHEN and CDR2 is SYDVKM in the germline V gene. The V and J ends lost 10 bases and 1 base respectively, with 16 bases between them. The CDR3 loop spans 14 amino acids. The CDR3 loop reads CATSLRGDNYGYTF. For the CDR3, the DNA is TGTGCCACCTCTCTCAGGGGTGATAACTATGGCTACACCTTC.

Only a few counts were recorded for this clone. The CDR3 DNA reads TGTGCCAGTTGGGGGCGCAATCGCGGCTACACCTTC. Its protein product is CASWGRNRGYTF. The chain recombines TRBV19 with TRBJ1-2, with D perhaps matching TRBD1 (6 bases). The V gene's germline CDR1 is LNHDA and CDR2 SQIVND (reference sequence). This CDR3 region has 12 residues. V was pared by 8 bases and J by 8 bases, with 15 bases between. The full variable domain, completed using reference TRBV19 and TRBJ1-2, is DGGITQSPKYLFRKEGQNVTLSCEQNLNHDAMYWYRQDPGQGLRLIYYSQIVNDFQKGDIAEGYSVSREKKESFPLTVTSAQKNPTAFYLCASWGRNRGYTFGSGTRLTVV.